This T cell receptor beta chain came from a study of post-analysis software for immune sequencing data. General study findings and limits: Diversity measured as normalized Chao1 was significantly lower in multiple sclerosis patients than in controls. A handful of TRBV segments were significantly more frequent in patients than in controls. TRBV5-6, TRBV5-1 and TRBV20-1 were among these segments.

Details on this clonotype: Its specificity is unknown.

Unique molecular identifiers tagged the TCR beta cDNA libraries. One entry per CDR3 protein results from TCRdb running MiXCR on the PCR reads. The sample yields about 460,000 distinct CDR3 sequences, 45% seen once. CDR1 and CDR2 from the germline V gene are DFQATT and SNEGSKA (reference sequence). The CDR3 sequence is 16 residues long. The TCR comes from a girl aged 5-17 years with multiple sclerosis. The V call is TRBV20-1, the J call TRBJ2-5, with TRBD2 identical over 11 bases. The J call is doubtful: the DNA matches TRBJ2-7 better. Sequences were obtained from blood. CDR3 in DNA: TGCAGTGCTAGGGGGGCCCCACTAGCGGGAGTATTCGAGCAGTACTTC. This sequence encodes CSARGAPLAGVFEQYF.